This passage covers 20 T cell receptor beta chains from one sample sequenced in a study of naive and memory T cell subsets. Two oligonucleotides, mixed equimolar, formed the beta constant-region primer covering TRBC1 and TRBC2. TCRdb called the UMI-ligation and nested PCR reads again in MiXCR, with one record for every CDR3 protein. The data contain about 21,000 distinct CDR3 sequences, 11% of them singletons. The material sequenced was central memory CD8+ T cells from blood. The receptors derive from a human donor in good health.

This clonotype was detected ten times or more. This chain links TRBV6-2 or TRBV6-3 with TRBJ2-7; TRBD2 matches 14 bases. V trimming: 2 bases; J trimming: 3 bases; junction bases outside the gene matches: 12. The CDR3 contains 19 residues. Germline loops: CDR1 MNHEY, CDR2 SVGEGT. CDR3 sequence reads: CASSYPTVPGLAGDYEQYF. Written as DNA, the CDR3 is TGTGCCAGCAGTTACCCGACGGTCCCGGGACTAGCGGGAGACTACGAGCAGTACTTC.

This clonotype was picked up a small number of times. A read error may explain this, as a much larger clone is one base away. The chain links TRBV5-6 to TRBJ2-5; the D gene could be TRBD1 or TRBD2 (7 bases each). CDR1 is SGHDT and CDR2 is YYEEEE in the germline V gene. CDR3 size: 18 residues. Trimming removed 2 bases at V and 4 bases at J, with 24 bases between. CDR3 sequence (DNA): TGTGCCAGCAGCTTCCCCGCGGGAGCAGGGGGGTTGCGAGAGACCCAGTACTTC. Its translation is CASSFPAGAGGLRETQYF.

The chain links TRBV6-2 or TRBV6-3 to TRBJ2-6; D could derive from TRBD1 or TRBD2 (5 bases each). The germline gives CDR1 MNHEY, CDR2 SVGEGT. With 4 bases removed from V and 4 bases from J, the gap between germline ends came to 8 bases. The CDR3 runs to 14 residues. CDR3 in DNA: TGTGCCAGCAGTTGGGGGTTCGGGGCCAACGTCCTGACTTTC. Its protein product is CASSWGFGANVLTF.

This sequence joins TRBV29-1 and TRBJ2-2, with D possibly TRBD2 on 5 matching bases. Between the trimmed V and J ends, which lost 5 bases and 5 bases, there was a span of 6 bases. Germline V gives CDR1 SQVTM, CDR2 ANQGSEA. The CDR3 extends over 11 amino acids. CDR3 amino acids: CSVWETGELFF. The DNA of the CDR3 is TGCAGCGTTTGGGAGACCGGGGAGCTGTTTTTT.

The V and J genes are TRBV15 and TRBJ1-4; D remains ambiguous. V gave up 5 bases and J gave up 5 bases, with 21 bases separating them. The CDR3 sequence is 17 residues long. Looked up from germline, CDR1 is LNHNV and CDR2 is YYDKDF (reference sequence). CDR3 nucleotide sequence: TGTGCCACCAGCCAAGGTCAGACTGCCGGTGTGAATGAAAAACTGTTTTTT. Protein sequence: CATSQGQTAGVNEKLFF. The variable domain in full, completed from reference TRBV15 and TRBJ1-4, reads DAMVIQNPRYQVTQFGKPVTLSCSQTLNHNVMYWYQQKSSQAPKLLFHYYDKDFNNEADTPDNFQSRRPNTSFCFLDIRSPGLGDTAMYLCATSQGQTAGVNEKLFFGSGTQLSVL.

This sequence joins TRBV6-4 and TRBJ2-1; D gene uncertain. Trimming stripped 0 bases from V and 7 bases from J, with 7 bases between. The CDR3 extends over 13 amino acids. Germline CDR1 is MRHNA and CDR2 is SNTAGT. Here the CDR3 reads CASSDSAENEQFF. The DNA for the CDR3 is TGTGCCAGCAGTGACTCAGCTGAGAATGAGCAGTTCTTC.

This chain connects TRBV29-1 to TRBJ2-3, with 9 bases that match TRBD1. CDR1 and CDR2 (germline): SQVTM, ANQGSEA. This CDR3 comprises 15 residues. V lost 0 bases, J lost 2 bases, and 3 bases stayed unmatched. CDR3 nucleotide sequence: TGCAGCGTTGAAGATAGGACAGGGGCCACAGATACGCAGTATTTT. The encoded protein is CSVEDRTGATDTQYF.

A few counts support this clonotype. This chain links TRBV6-2 or TRBV6-3 with TRBJ2-4; the match to TRBD1 covers 10 bases. V was pared by 5 bases and J by 0 bases, with 1 base of the junction left unmatched. This CDR3 region has 15 residues. Germline values: CDR1 MNHEY, CDR2 SVGEGT. In nucleotides, the CDR3 is TGTGCCAGCAGTAGGGACAGGGGAGCCAAAAACATTCAGTACTTC. Its translation: CASSRDRGAKNIQYF.

The V gene is TRBV4-1, the J gene TRBJ2-7; TRBD1 aligns across 8 bases. The CDR3 totals 16 residues. Unmatched junction bases numbered 10, after V lost 3 bases and J lost 3 bases. Germline V gives CDR1 MGHRA, CDR2 YSYEKL. The CDR3 DNA is TGCGCCAGCAGCCACCTAGGGACAGGACTATACTACGAGCAGTACTTC. Its translation: CASSHLGTGLYYEQYF.

The chain recombines TRBV12-3 or TRBV12-4 with TRBJ2-6; 9 bases align to TRBD2. The trim removed 5 bases at V and 2 bases at J, leaving 10 bases unmatched. The CDR3 runs 18 residues. In DNA, the CDR3 is TGTGCCAGCAGTGATCCGGGACTAGCCCTCGCTGGGGCCAACGTCCTGACTTTC. As protein: CASSDPGLALAGANVLTF.

The sample holds many counts of this clonotype. This chain uses TRBV20-1 with TRBJ2-3; 12 positions match TRBD2. Germline CDR1 and CDR2: DFQATT and SNEGSKA (reference sequence). The CDR3 consists of 15 residues. With 0 bases clipped from V and 10 bases from J, the junction kept 8 bases outside the gene matches. The CDR3 DNA follows: TGCAGTGCTAGAGAGGGTCTAGCGGGAGGGCTGGCGCAGTATTTT. Its translation: CSAREGLAGGLAQYF.

The chain couples TRBV9 to TRBJ2-2; D call uncertain. The germline V and J ends were trimmed by 0 bases and 5 bases, with 5 bases remaining between them. This CDR3 comprises 13 residues. The germline V gene encodes CDR1 SGDLS and CDR2 YYNGEE. The CDR3 nucleotides are TGTGCCAGCAGCGTAGGGGGTACCGGGGAGCTGTTTTTT. This encodes CASSVGGTGELFF. The full variable domain, with the rest looked up from reference TRBV9 and TRBJ2-2, is DSGVTQTPKHLITATGQRVTLRCSPRSGDLSVYWYQQSLDQGLQFLIQYYNGEERAKGNILERFSAQQFPDLHSELNLSSLELGDSALYFCASSVGGTGELFFGEGSRLTVL.

This clonotype was found a few times. CDR3 protein: CASSQDEGNGANVLTF. CDR3 nucleotide sequence: TGCGCCAGCAGCCAAGATGAGGGGAACGGGGCCAACGTCCTGACTTTC. V gene TRBV4-1 combines with J gene TRBJ2-6; D possibly matches TRBD1 or TRBD2 (5 bases each). The germline gives CDR1 MGHRA, CDR2 YSYEKL. This CDR3 spans 16 amino acids. V lost 0 bases to trimming and J lost 4 bases, with 10 bases between them.

The chain uses TRBV20-1 and TRBJ2-7, with 9 nucleotides matching TRBD2. V dropped 0 bases and J dropped 4; count of bases not matched to a gene: 7. CDR3 length equals 15 residues. Germline assignment: CDR1 DFQATT and CDR2 SNEGSKA (reference sequence). The CDR3 DNA follows: TGCAGTGCTAGAGATCCCCTAGCGGGAAAATACGAGCAGTACTTC. As protein: CSARDPLAGKYEQYF.

The chain carries TRBV19 and TRBJ2-7, with D unresolved. There are 13 residues in the CDR3. V lost 5 bases to trimming and J lost 2 bases, with 10 bases between them. Per germline, CDR1 LNHDA and CDR2 SQIVND (reference sequence). The CDR3 region is CASSAALAYEQYF. CDR3 bases: TGTGCCAGTAGTGCAGCTCTGGCCTACGAGCAGTACTTC.

By its share, this clonotype is medium-sized. The J gene is TRBJ1-3, the V gene TRBV6-5; 9 positions match TRBD1. The CDR3 is made up of 16 amino acids. V gave up 6 bases and J gave up 2 bases; unmatched junction bases: 8. CDR1 and CDR2 (germline): MNHEY, SVGAGI. The CDR3 spells CASRHSDRGAGNTIYF. The CDR3 region has the DNA TGTGCCAGCAGGCACTCGGACAGGGGAGCTGGAAACACCATATATTTT.

CDR3 protein: CATSRVAGGIPYEQYF. In DNA, the CDR3 is TGTGCCACCAGCAGGGTAGCGGGAGGGATACCCTACGAGCAGTACTTC. The chain links TRBV15 to TRBJ2-7; 11 bases match TRBD2. The CDR3 totals 16 residues. Germline V gene lookup returns CDR1 LNHNV and CDR2 YYDKDF (reference sequence). V gave up 3 bases and J gave up 2 bases; unmatched junction bases: 6.

The table lists this clonotype with a few counts. J is TRBJ2-3 and V is TRBV18, with 10 bases matching TRBD1. The CDR3 has 16 amino acids. Unmatched junction bases numbered 5, after V lost 3 bases and J lost 2 bases. From germline, CDR1 is KGHSH and CDR2 LQKENI. CDR3 sequence (DNA): TGTGCCAGCTCACCTTCCGGGACAGGGGTCACAGATACGCAGTATTTT. Its translation is CASSPSGTGVTDTQYF.

This rearrangement joins TRBV6-4 to TRBJ2-2; no definite D call. The CDR3 length is 13 residues. Germline-derived CDR1 and CDR2 are MRHNA and SNTAGT. V was clipped by 0 bases and J by 4 bases, with 3 bases between them. The CDR3 is CASSDSSTGELFF. The CDR3 coding sequence is TGTGCCAGCAGTGACTCTAGCACCGGGGAGCTGTTTTTT.

The table lists this clonotype with a few counts. The rearrangement links TRBV18 to TRBJ2-1; possibly TRBD2 for D (5 bases). Between the trimmed V and J ends, which lost 8 bases and 10 bases, there was a span of 12 bases. Germline CDR1 is KGHSH and CDR2 is LQKENI. The CDR3 runs 11 residues. CDR3 residues: CASALSGEQFF. The DNA for the CDR3 is TGTGCCAGCGCACTTTCGGGAGAGCAGTTCTTC.